These 2 T cell receptor beta chains came from one sample sequenced in a study of blood T cell repertoires in COVID-19. Only in-frame clones appear in the TCRdb table, and some are missing; sequencing was by immunoSEQ multiplex PCR. The data hold about 320,000 clones, with under 90% observed a single time. What was sequenced was PBMCs or T cells enriched from blood (not recorded which). The receptors shown here come from a man between 60 and 75 years old who had recovered from COVID-19.

V usage is TRBV28 and J usage is TRBJ1-3; 12 nucleotides match TRBD1. Losses at the gene ends were 2 bases for V and 7 bases for J; bases not matched to a gene: 6. The CDR3 runs to 16 residues. The germline V gene has CDR1 MDHEN and CDR2 SYDVKM. CDR3 region: CASSLLPGQGANTIYF. CDR3 nucleotides: TGTGCCAGCAGTTTACTACCGGGACAGGGGGCGAACACCATATATTTT.

The V call is TRBV6-5, the J call TRBJ1-5; tentative D call: TRBD1 (6 bases). The germline V gene has CDR1 MNHEY and CDR2 SVGAGI. V lost 0 bases, J lost 12 bases, and 12 bases lay in between. This CDR3 contains 13 residues. The CDR3 bases are TGTGCCAGCAGTTACTCAGTACAGGGTTACCAGCATTTT. This encodes CASSYSVQGYQHF.